The 14 T cell receptor beta chains below were found in one sample sequenced in a study of patients and donors after allogeneic stem cell transplantation. TCRdb re-called the RT-PCR reads with MiXCR, one entry per CDR3 protein. In the table there are approximately 8,000 distinct CDR3 sequences, about 9.9% of which are singletons. The sample comprised blood, either unsorted or a sorted T cell fraction (not recorded which). These receptors came from a human donor who was either an allogeneic HSCT recipient or a stem cell or donor lymphocyte infusion donor (not recorded which). It is not recorded whose cells these are; they may come from a transplant donor.

In this sample, this clonotype turned up a few times. DNA of the CDR3: TGTGCCTGGAGTTTAGTGAACTATGGCTACACCTTC. Translation gives CAWSLVNYGYTF. This chain links TRBV30 with TRBJ1-2; the D is unclear. The V end was cut by 2 bases, the J end by 2 bases, with 6 bases between. The CDR3 is 12 amino acids. Germline-derived CDR1 and CDR2 are GTSNPN and SVGIG (reference sequence).

This clonotype is termed medium-sized. This chain links TRBV6-1 with TRBJ1-5, with 7 positions matching TRBD1. Germline loops: CDR1 MNHNS, CDR2 SASEGT. V lost 1 base and J lost 5; bases outside the gene matches: 8. CDR3 size: 16 residues. The CDR3 nucleotides are TGTGCCAGCAGTGAAGTACAGACAGGGCGGTATCAGCCCCAGCATTTT. This translates into CASSEVQTGRYQPQHF.

This clonotype appeared many times. The chain has TRBV5-1 and TRBJ1-2; a weak D match, TRBD1 (5 bases). Germline V lookup: CDR1 SGHRS, CDR2 YFSETQ. The CDR3 is 19 amino acids. The V and J ends lost 0 bases and 4 bases respectively, with 25 bases between them. The CDR3 sequence: CASSLVGFGVGDVGYGYTF. CDR3 DNA: TGCGCCAGCAGCTTGGTTGGATTTGGGGTTGGGGACGTCGGCTATGGCTACACCTTC. Full variable domain (rest looked up from reference TRBV5-1 and TRBJ1-2): KAGVTQTPRYLIKTRGQQVTLSCSPISGHRSVSWYQQTPGQGLQFLFEYFSETQRNKGNFPGRFSGRQFSNSRSEMNVSTLELGDSALYLCASSLVGFGVGDVGYGYTFGSGTRLTVV.

Ten or more counts support this clonotype. This chain joins TRBV20-1 and TRBJ1-5, with TRBD1 as a possible D gene (6 bases). Germline CDR1 DFQATT, CDR2 SNEGSKA (reference sequence). The CDR3 contains 12 residues. V lost 1 base and J lost 10, with 11 bases in between. In DNA form, the CDR3 reads TGCAGTGCTAGAGGGGGGGGCGGTCCCCAGCATTTT. It translates to CSARGGGGPQHF.

This clonotype came up many times. The rearrangement links TRBV7-2 to TRBJ2-3, with TRBD2 matching 14 bases. The CDR3 has 16 amino acids. V gave up 5 bases and J gave up 3 bases; unmatched junction bases: 4. Germline V gene lookup returns CDR1 SGHTA and CDR2 FQGNSA. In DNA, the CDR3 is TGTGCCAGCAGCACCAGACTAGCGGGGGGGACAGATACGCAGTATTTT. This sequence encodes CASSTRLAGGTDTQYF.

The chain recombines TRBV12-3 or TRBV12-4 with TRBJ2-5, with TRBD2 as a possible D gene (7 bases). Between the trimmed V and J ends, which lost 2 bases and 4 bases, there was a span of 17 bases. The CDR3 is 16 amino acids. As DNA, the CDR3 is TGTGCCAGCAGTTTAAGAACGGGGGGCAACGGAGAGACCCAGTACTTC. Amino acids: CASSLRTGGNGETQYF.

This clonotype was counted a few times. The gene calls are TRBV5-1 and TRBJ2-7, with 7 bases fitting TRBD1. The length of the CDR3 is 14 residues. V was pared by 2 bases and J by 2 bases, with 4 bases of the junction left unmatched. Germline V gene data show CDR1 as SGHRS and CDR2 as YFSETQ. The CDR3 sequence: CASSLTTGPYEQYF. CDR3 in DNA: TGCGCCAGCAGCTTAACGACAGGGCCCTACGAGCAGTACTTC.

This chain links TRBV18 with TRBJ2-1; 12 bases are shared with TRBD2. The CDR3 covers 15 residues. Unmatched junction bases numbered 5, after V lost 6 bases and J lost 5 bases. The germline CDR1 and CDR2 sequences are KGHSH and LQKENI. CDR3 nucleotide sequence: TGTGCCAGCTCCCTCACTAGCGGGGGGAACAATGAGCAGTTCTTC. It specifies CASSLTSGGNNEQFF.

This clonotype was found a few times. The genes are TRBV20-1 and TRBJ1-1; no clear D. The germline V gene encodes CDR1 DFQATT and CDR2 SNEGSKA (reference sequence). The CDR3 covers 10 residues. Trimming took 5 bases from V and 8 from J, leaving 9 bases between them. For the CDR3, the DNA is TGCAGTGCTTTGGGGAGCGAAGCTTTCTTT. It encodes CSALGSEAFF.

The J gene is TRBJ2-1, the V gene TRBV7-2; 14 positions agree with TRBD2. Trimming took 3 bases from V and 5 from J; bases not matched to a gene: 12. Germline loops: CDR1 SGHTA, CDR2 FQGNSA. This CDR3 has 19 amino acids. The CDR3 loop reads CASSFLKISTSGGDNEQFF. Written as DNA, the CDR3 is TGTGCCAGCAGCTTCTTAAAAATATCGACTAGCGGGGGGGACAATGAGCAGTTCTTC.

V usage is TRBV7-8 and J usage is TRBJ1-2; no definite D call. Trimming pared 2 bases from V and 4 bases from J, leaving 8 bases between. The length of the CDR3 is 13 residues. CDR1 is SGHVS and CDR2 is FQNEAQ in the germline V gene. CDR3 sequence: CASSLSQIYGYTF. The CDR3 DNA follows: TGTGCCAGCAGCTTAAGCCAGATCTATGGCTACACCTTC.

As concerns this clonotype: Here the CDR3 omits its conserved ending phenylalanine or tryptophan, so a read error is the likely source. The chain links TRBV30 to TRBJ1-6, with D possibly being TRBD1 (5 bases). Trimming cost V 4 bases and J 7 bases, with 11 bases left between them. The CDR3 totals 13 residues. Germline loops: CDR1 GTSNPN, CDR2 SVGIG (reference sequence). The CDR3 spells CAWTARANSPLHL. The CDR3 DNA reads TGTGCCTGGACCGCCAGGGCGAATTCACCCCTCCACTTG.

The chain couples TRBV15 to TRBJ2-1; D assignment may be TRBD1 or TRBD2 (5 bases each). The CDR3 is 14 residues long. V dropped 5 bases and J dropped 5 bases, with 13 bases sitting between them. CDR1 LNHNV and CDR2 YYDKDF come from the germline V gene (reference sequence). The CDR3: CATSLGPGNNEQFF. In DNA, the CDR3 is TGTGCCACCAGCTTGGGACCCGGTAACAATGAGCAGTTCTTC.

CDR3 DNA: TGTGCCAGCAGAGACAGGGCCTACTCCTACGAGCAGTACTTC. It yields the protein CASRDRAYSYEQYF. The rearrangement links TRBV27 to TRBJ2-7; 7 bases line up with TRBD1. V lost 6 bases to trimming and J lost 0 bases; unmatched junction nucleotides: 5. The V gene's germline CDR1 is MNHEY and CDR2 SMNVEV (reference sequence). The CDR3 extends over 14 amino acids.